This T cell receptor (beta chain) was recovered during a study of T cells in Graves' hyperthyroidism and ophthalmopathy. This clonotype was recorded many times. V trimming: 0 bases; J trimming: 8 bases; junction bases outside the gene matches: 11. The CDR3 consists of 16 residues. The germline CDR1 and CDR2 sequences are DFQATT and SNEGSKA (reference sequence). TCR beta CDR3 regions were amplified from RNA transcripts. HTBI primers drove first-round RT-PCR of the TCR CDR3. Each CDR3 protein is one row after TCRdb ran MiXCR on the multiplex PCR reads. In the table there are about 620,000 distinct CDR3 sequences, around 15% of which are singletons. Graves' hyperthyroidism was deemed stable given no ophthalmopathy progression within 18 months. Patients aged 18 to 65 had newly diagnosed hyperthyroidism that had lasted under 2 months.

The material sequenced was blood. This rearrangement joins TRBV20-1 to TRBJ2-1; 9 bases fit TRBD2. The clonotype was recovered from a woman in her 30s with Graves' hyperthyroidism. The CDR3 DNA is TGCAGTGCTAGAGACATCACCGGGACTAGCCCTCATGAGCAGTTCTTC. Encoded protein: CSARDITGTSPHEQFF.